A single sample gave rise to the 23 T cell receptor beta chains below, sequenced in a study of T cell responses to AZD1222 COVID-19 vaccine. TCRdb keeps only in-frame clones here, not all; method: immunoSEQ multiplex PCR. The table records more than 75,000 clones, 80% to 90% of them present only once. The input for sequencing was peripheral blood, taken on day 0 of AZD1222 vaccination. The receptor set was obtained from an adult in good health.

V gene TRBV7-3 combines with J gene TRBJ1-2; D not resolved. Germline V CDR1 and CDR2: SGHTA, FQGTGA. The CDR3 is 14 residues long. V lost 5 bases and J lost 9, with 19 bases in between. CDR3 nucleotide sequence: TGTGCCAGCAGCCCCAACCGGGGATCGGGGAGCTACACCTTC. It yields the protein CASSPNRGSGSYTF.

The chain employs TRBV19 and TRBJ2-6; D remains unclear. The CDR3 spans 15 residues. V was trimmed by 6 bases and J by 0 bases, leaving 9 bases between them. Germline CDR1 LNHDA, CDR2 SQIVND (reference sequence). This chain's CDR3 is CASRVGNSGANVLTF. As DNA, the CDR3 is TGTGCCAGTAGGGTGGGGAACTCTGGGGCCAACGTCCTGACTTTC.

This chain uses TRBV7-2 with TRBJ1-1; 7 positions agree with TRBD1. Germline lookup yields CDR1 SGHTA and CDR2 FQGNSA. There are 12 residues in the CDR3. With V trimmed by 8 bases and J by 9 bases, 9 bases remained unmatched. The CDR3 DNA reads TGTGCCAGCTTGGAGGGGGCAAGCAAAGCTTTCTTT. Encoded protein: CASLEGASKAFF.

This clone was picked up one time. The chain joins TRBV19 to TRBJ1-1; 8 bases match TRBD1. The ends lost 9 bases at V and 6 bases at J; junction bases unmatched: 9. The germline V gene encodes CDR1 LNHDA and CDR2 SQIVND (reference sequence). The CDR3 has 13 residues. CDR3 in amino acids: CASSQGAISEAFF. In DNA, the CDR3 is TGTGCCAGCTCTCAGGGGGCGATATCTGAAGCTTTCTTT.

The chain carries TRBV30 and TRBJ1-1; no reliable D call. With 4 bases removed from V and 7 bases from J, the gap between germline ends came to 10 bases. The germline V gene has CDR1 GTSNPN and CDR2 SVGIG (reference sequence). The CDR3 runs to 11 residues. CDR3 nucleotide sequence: TGTGCCTGGACAGTAGACCTTGAAGCTTTCTTT. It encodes CAWTVDLEAFF.

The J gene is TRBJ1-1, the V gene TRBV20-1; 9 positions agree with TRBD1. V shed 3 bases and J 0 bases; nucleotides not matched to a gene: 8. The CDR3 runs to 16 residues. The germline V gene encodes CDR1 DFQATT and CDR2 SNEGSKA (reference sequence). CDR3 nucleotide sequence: TGCAGTGCTAGTGAGGACAGGGGATTCCTGAACACTGAAGCTTTCTTT. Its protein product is CSASEDRGFLNTEAFF.

CDR3 sequence: CASSPTGLNQPQHF. CDR3 coding DNA: TGTGCCAGCAGCCCAACGGGATTAAATCAGCCCCAGCATTTT. V usage is TRBV11-2 and J usage is TRBJ1-5; D not resolved. CDR3 size: 14 residues. CDR1 is SGHAT, CDR2 FQNNGV, per germline. V was trimmed by 5 bases and J by 4 bases, leaving 12 bases between them.

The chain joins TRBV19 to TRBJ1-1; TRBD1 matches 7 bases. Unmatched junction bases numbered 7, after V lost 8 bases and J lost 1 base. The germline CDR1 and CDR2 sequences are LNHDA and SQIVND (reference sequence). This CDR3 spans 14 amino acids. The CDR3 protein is CASGTVPGNTEAFF. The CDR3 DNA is TGTGCCAGTGGGACAGTTCCGGGGAACACTGAAGCTTTCTTT.

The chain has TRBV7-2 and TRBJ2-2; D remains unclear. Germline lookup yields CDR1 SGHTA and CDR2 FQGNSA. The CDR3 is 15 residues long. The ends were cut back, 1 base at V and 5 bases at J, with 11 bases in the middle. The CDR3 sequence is CASSLVNPQTGELFF. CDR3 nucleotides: TGTGCCAGCAGCTTAGTGAACCCGCAGACCGGGGAGCTGTTTTTT.

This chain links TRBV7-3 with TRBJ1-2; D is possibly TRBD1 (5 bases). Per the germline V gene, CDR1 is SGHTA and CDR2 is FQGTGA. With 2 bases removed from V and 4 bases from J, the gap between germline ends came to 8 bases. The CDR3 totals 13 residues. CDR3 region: CASSLSGSYGYTF. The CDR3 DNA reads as TGTGCCAGCAGCTTATCAGGGTCCTATGGCTACACCTTC. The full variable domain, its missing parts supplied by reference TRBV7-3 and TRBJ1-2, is GAGVSQTPSNKVTEKGKYVELRCDPISGHTALYWYRQSLGQGPEFLIYFQGTGAADDSGLPNDRFFAVRPEGSVSTLKIQRTERGDSAVYLCASSLSGSYGYTFGSGTRLTVV.

CDR3 residues: CAISDLRDGYTF. Here the CDR3 DNA reads TGTGCCATCAGTGATCTCAGGGATGGCTACACCTTC. This rearrangement joins TRBV10-3 to TRBJ1-2, with D tentatively TRBD1 (5 bases). The ends were cut back, 3 bases at V and 6 bases at J, with 8 bases in the middle. Looked up from germline, CDR1 is ENHRY and CDR2 is SYGVKD. The CDR3 sequence is 12 residues long.

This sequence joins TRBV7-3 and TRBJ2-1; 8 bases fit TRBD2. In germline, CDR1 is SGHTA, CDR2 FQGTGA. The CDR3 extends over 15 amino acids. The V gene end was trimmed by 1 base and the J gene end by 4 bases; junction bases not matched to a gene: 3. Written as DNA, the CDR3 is TGTGCCAGCAGCTTAATGGCGGGGGGATACAATGAGCAGTTCTTC. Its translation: CASSLMAGGYNEQFF.

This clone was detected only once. The CDR3 nucleotides read TGTGCCAGTAGTATAACTAGCGGGGGATGGGATGAGCAGTTCTTC. Its translation: CASSITSGGWDEQFF. The chain combines TRBV19 with TRBJ2-1; TRBD2 matches 11 bases. The V segment lost 2 bases and the J segment 8 bases; nucleotides outside the gene matches: 5. There are 15 residues in the CDR3. Germline loops: CDR1 LNHDA, CDR2 SQIVND (reference sequence). Full variable domain (outside the CDR3, taken from reference TRBV19 and TRBJ2-1): DGGITQSPKYLFRKEGQNVTLSCEQNLNHDAMYWYRQDPGQGLRLIYYSQIVNDFQKGDIAEGYSVSREKKESFPLTVTSAQKNPTAFYLCASSITSGGWDEQFFGPGTRLTVL.

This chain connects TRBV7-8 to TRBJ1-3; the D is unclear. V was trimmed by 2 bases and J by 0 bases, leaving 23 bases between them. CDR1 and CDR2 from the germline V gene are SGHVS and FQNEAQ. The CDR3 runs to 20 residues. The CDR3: CASSLLSLYGGQFSGNTIYF. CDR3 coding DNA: TGTGCCAGCAGCTTACTTTCCCTGTACGGCGGTCAGTTCTCTGGAAACACCATATATTTT.

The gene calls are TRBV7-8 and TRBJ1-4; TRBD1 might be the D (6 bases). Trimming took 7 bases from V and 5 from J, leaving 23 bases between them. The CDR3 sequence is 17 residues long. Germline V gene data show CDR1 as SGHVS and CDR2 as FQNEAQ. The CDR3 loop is CASTRPRLDRRNEKLFF. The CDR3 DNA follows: TGTGCCAGCACTCGCCCGCGCCTGGACAGACGAAATGAAAAACTGTTTTTT.

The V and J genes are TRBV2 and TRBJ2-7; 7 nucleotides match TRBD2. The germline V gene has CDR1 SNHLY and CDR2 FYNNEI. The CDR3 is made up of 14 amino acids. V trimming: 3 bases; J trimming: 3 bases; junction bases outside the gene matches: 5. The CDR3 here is CASSDSLAVYEQYF. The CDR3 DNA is TGTGCCAGCAGTGATTCTCTAGCGGTCTACGAGCAGTACTTC.

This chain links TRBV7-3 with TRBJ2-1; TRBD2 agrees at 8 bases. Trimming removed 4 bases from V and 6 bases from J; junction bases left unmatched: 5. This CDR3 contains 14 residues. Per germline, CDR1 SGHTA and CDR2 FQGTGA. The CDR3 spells CASSYGGALNEQFF. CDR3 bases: TGTGCCAGCAGCTACGGGGGGGCCCTCAATGAGCAGTTCTTC.

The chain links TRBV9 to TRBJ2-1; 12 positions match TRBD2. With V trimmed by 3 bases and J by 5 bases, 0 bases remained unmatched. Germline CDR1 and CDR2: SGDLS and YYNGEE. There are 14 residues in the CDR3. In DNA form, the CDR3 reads TGTGCCAGCAGCGGACTAGCGGGGGACAATGAGCAGTTCTTC. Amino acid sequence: CASSGLAGDNEQFF. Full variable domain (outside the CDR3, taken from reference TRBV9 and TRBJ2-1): DSGVTQTPKHLITATGQRVTLRCSPRSGDLSVYWYQQSLDQGLQFLIQYYNGEERAKGNILERFSAQQFPDLHSELNLSSLELGDSALYFCASSGLAGDNEQFFGPGTRLTVL.

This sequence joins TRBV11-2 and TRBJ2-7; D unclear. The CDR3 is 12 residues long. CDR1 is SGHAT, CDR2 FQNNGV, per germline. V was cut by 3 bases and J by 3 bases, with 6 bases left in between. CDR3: CASSLDVYEQYF. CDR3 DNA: TGTGCCAGCAGCTTGGATGTCTACGAGCAGTACTTC. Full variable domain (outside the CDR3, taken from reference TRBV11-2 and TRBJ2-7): EAGVAQSPRYKIIEKRQSVAFWCNPISGHATLYWYQQILGQGPKLLIQFQNNGVVDDSQLPKDRFSAERLKGVDSTLKIQPAKLEDSAVYLCASSLDVYEQYFGPGTRLTVT.

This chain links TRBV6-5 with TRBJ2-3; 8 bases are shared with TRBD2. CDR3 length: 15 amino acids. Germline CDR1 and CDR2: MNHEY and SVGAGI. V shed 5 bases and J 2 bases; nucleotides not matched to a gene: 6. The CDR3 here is CASSIGGAATDTQYF. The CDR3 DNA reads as TGTGCCAGCAGTATCGGGGGGGCCGCCACAGATACGCAGTATTTT.

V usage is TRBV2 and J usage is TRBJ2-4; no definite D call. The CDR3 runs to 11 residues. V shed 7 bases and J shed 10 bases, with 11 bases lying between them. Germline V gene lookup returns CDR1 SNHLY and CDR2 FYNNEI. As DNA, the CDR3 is TGTGCCAGCACTGGTCGGGTTATTCAGTACTTC. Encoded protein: CASTGRVIQYF.

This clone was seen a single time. CDR3 protein: CASSPQETQYF. In DNA form, the CDR3 reads TGTGCCAGCTCACCACAAGAGACCCAGTACTTC. The gene calls are TRBV18 and TRBJ2-5, with D uncertain. The germline CDR1 and CDR2 sequences are KGHSH and LQKENI. The CDR3 has 11 residues. V lost 1 base and J 3 bases, leaving 0 bases between the germline ends. Full variable domain (missing parts from reference TRBV18 and TRBJ2-5): NAGVMQNPRHLVRRRGQEARLRCSPMKGHSHVYWYRQLPEEGLKFMVYLQKENIIDESGMPKERFSAEFPKEGPSILRIQQVVRGDSAAYFCASSPQETQYFGPGTRLLVL.

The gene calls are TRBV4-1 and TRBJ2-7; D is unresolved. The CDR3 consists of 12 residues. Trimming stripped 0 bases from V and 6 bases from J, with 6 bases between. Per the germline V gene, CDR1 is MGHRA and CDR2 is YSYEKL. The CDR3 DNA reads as TGCGCCAGCAGCCAAGAGTACGGCGAGCAGTACTTC. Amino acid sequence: CASSQEYGEQYF.